Below are 20 T cell receptor beta chains sequenced from a single sample in a study of blood T cell repertoires in COVID-19. Generated by immunoSEQ multiplex PCR, the TCRdb table keeps only in-frame clones and is missing some. The sample has 75,000 to 95,000 clones; 90% are singletons. Sequencing used peripheral blood. The receptors shown here come from a man aged 55 to 70 with acute or convalescent COVID-19.

The rearrangement links TRBV11-2 to TRBJ1-3; D unclear. Per the germline V gene, CDR1 is SGHAT and CDR2 is FQNNGV. Trimming removed 2 bases at V and 1 base at J, with 3 bases between. This CDR3 is 13 amino acids long. Written as DNA, the CDR3 is TGTGCCAGCAGCTTACAGTCTGGAAACACCATATATTTT. This translates into CASSLQSGNTIYF.

Worth noting for this clone: The junction differs from germline at one of its ends, possibly a read error. The rearrangement links TRBV12-5 to TRBJ2-1; D is unclear. This CDR3 region has 13 residues. In germline, CDR1 is LGHNT, CDR2 FRNRAP. CDR3 region: CASALGRQAQQFF. In nucleotides, the CDR3 is TGTGCTAGTGCTTTGGGTAGGCAGGCCCAGCAGTTCTTC.

This clone was seen once. The V gene is TRBV10-3, the J gene TRBJ1-6; D is unclear. V lost 0 bases, J lost 10 bases, and 16 bases lay in between. CDR3 length: 16 residues. The germline V gene encodes CDR1 ENHRY and CDR2 SYGVKD. This chain's CDR3 is CAISESNPGIGSPLHF. The CDR3 DNA is TGTGCCATCAGTGAGTCGAATCCGGGGATTGGATCACCCCTCCACTTT.

The chain employs TRBV5-6 and TRBJ2-3; TRBD2 aligns across 9 bases. This CDR3 region has 16 residues. CDR1 and CDR2 (germline): SGHDT, YYEEEE. V was clipped by 2 bases and J by 2 bases; unmatched bases: 6. CDR3 residues: CASSFGPSGDTDTQYF. The CDR3 DNA reads as TGTGCCAGCAGCTTCGGTCCTAGCGGGGACACAGATACGCAGTATTTT.

V usage is TRBV6-5 and J usage is TRBJ1-5, with 9 bases aligning to TRBD1. The CDR3 runs 13 residues. Germline CDR1 MNHEY, CDR2 SVGAGI. The ends lost 6 bases at V and 5 bases at J; junction bases unmatched: 2. The CDR3 DNA sequence: TGTGCCAGCAGCCGGGACAGGGATCAGCCCCAGCATTTT. Residues: CASSRDRDQPQHF.

The chain combines TRBV19 with TRBJ2-1; D gene ambiguous. The CDR3 has 13 residues. Germline CDR1 reads LNHDA; CDR2 reads SQIVND (reference sequence). V gave up 4 bases and J gave up 10 bases, with 14 bases separating them. The CDR3 loop is CASSTGSLREQFF. CDR3 bases: TGTGCCAGTAGTACCGGATCACTAAGGGAGCAGTTCTTC. Filled out from reference TRBV19 and TRBJ2-1, the complete variable domain reads DGGITQSPKYLFRKEGQNVTLSCEQNLNHDAMYWYRQDPGQGLRLIYYSQIVNDFQKGDIAEGYSVSREKKESFPLTVTSAQKNPTAFYLCASSTGSLREQFFGPGTRLTVL.

This chain uses TRBV28 with TRBJ2-7; tentative D call: TRBD2 (6 bases). The CDR3 has 15 residues. The ends were cut back, 6 bases at V and 7 bases at J, with 22 bases in the middle. Germline-derived CDR1 and CDR2 are MDHEN and SYDVKM. CDR3 DNA: TGTGCCAGCAGCCCCCCGGACGCGGGACTGCGGGAGCAGTACTTC. Protein product: CASSPPDAGLREQYF.

The genes are TRBV6-5 and TRBJ1-4; possible D gene TRBD1, 6 bases. This CDR3 is built from 15 residues. Looked up from germline, CDR1 is MNHEY and CDR2 is SVGAGI. The V gene lost 6 bases and the J gene lost 4 bases, with 15 bases spanning the gap. The CDR3 region has the DNA TGTGCCAGCAGCCCGGACAGAGAAAGTAATGAAAAACTGTTTTTT. Encoded protein: CASSPDRESNEKLFF.

V and J are TRBV29-1 and TRBJ1-1; D possibly corresponds to TRBD1 (6 bases). V was trimmed by 7 bases and J by 0 bases, leaving 12 bases between them. CDR3 length: 13 residues. Per germline, CDR1 SQVTM and CDR2 ANQGSEA. The CDR3 bases are TGCAGCGCACCGGGACACTTGAACACTGAAGCTTTCTTT. Translating it yields CSAPGHLNTEAFF.

A remark on this clone: A read error may produce the germline difference seen at one junction end. Other DNA sequences within the sample encode an identical CDR3. The gene calls are TRBV4-1 and TRBJ2-7; TRBD2 aligns across 10 bases. Germline lookup yields CDR1 MGHRA and CDR2 YSYEKL. The CDR3 consists of 13 residues. The CDR3 loop is CASSQGLAGEQYF. The CDR3 coding sequence is TGCGCCAGCAGCCAAGGACTAGCGGGCGAGCAATACTTC.

This clone is a singleton in its sample. This rearrangement joins TRBV2 to TRBJ1-4, with a possible D match to TRBD1 (5 bases). The germline CDR1 and CDR2 sequences are SNHLY and FYNNEI. The CDR3 length is 14 residues. Trimming took 4 bases from V and 4 from J, leaving 10 bases between them. This chain's CDR3 is CASSGPGHNEKLFF. As DNA, the CDR3 is TGTGCCAGCAGTGGGCCAGGGCATAATGAAAAACTGTTTTTT.

This chain uses TRBV9 with TRBJ2-3; no definite D call. Germline-derived CDR1 and CDR2 are SGDLS and YYNGEE. The CDR3 runs to 13 residues. V lost 0 bases to trimming and J lost 2 bases, with 4 bases between them. CDR3 DNA sequence: TGTGCCAGCAGCGTAGAACACACAGATACGCAGTATTTT. The encoded protein is CASSVEHTDTQYF.

This chain connects TRBV28 to TRBJ2-4; D is possibly TRBD2 (5 bases). Trimming removed 2 bases from V and 0 bases from J, with 20 bases in between. CDR3 length equals 19 residues. Looked up from germline, CDR1 is MDHEN and CDR2 is SYDVKM. In nucleotides, the CDR3 is TGTGCCAGCAGTTTAAGGAGCCATCTAGAGGGAGTAGCCAAAAACATTCAGTACTTC. Residues: CASSLRSHLEGVAKNIQYF. The entire variable domain, with the rest obtained from reference TRBV28 and TRBJ2-4, is as follows: DVKVTQSSRYLVKRTGEKVFLECVQDMDHENMFWYRQDPGLGLRLIYFSYDVKMKEKGDIPEGYSVSREKKERFSLILESASTNQTSMYLCASSLRSHLEGVAKNIQYFGAGTRLSVL.

The chain has TRBV6-6 and TRBJ2-7; D is ambiguous. The germline V gene encodes CDR1 MNHNY and CDR2 SVGAGI (reference sequence). CDR3 length: 13 residues. V lost 0 bases and J lost 0, with 3 bases in between. The CDR3 DNA sequence: TGTGCCAGCAGTTACTCGAGCTCCTACGAGCAGTACTTC. It codes for CASSYSSSYEQYF.

This chain joins TRBV18 and TRBJ2-1; possible D gene TRBD2, 5 bases. Germline V gene data show CDR1 as KGHSH and CDR2 as LQKENI. With 3 bases removed from V and 1 base from J, the gap between germline ends came to 19 bases. The CDR3 has 18 amino acids. The DNA of the CDR3 is TGTGCCAGCTCACCTCGAACCTACGAGCCGGGGTCCTACAATGAGCAGTTCTTC. Translating it yields CASSPRTYEPGSYNEQFF.

The rearrangement links TRBV7-6 to TRBJ2-2; D might be TRBD1 (5 bases). Trimming pared 5 bases from V and 4 bases from J, leaving 14 bases between. The CDR3 runs to 15 residues. In germline, CDR1 is SGHVS, CDR2 FNYEAQ. The CDR3 nucleotides read TGTGCCAGCAGCCCCAGGGCGTCCTTCACCGGGGAGCTGTTTTTT. Protein: CASSPRASFTGELFF.

Turning to this clone: The junction differs from germline at one of its ends, possibly a read error. The V and J genes are TRBV7-7 and TRBJ2-5; 14 nucleotides align to TRBD2. The CDR3 loop spans 15 amino acids. Germline V gives CDR1 SSHAT, CDR2 FNYEAQ (reference sequence). The CDR3 DNA is TGTGCTAGCAGCTTGGGACTAGCGGGAGTGGAGACCCAGTACTTC. Residues: CASSLGLAGVETQYF.

This chain links TRBV19 with TRBJ1-2, with a possible D match to TRBD1 (5 bases). Germline V gives CDR1 LNHDA, CDR2 SQIVND (reference sequence). This CDR3 spans 14 amino acids. V was pared by 3 bases and J by 3 bases, with 11 bases between. CDR3 sequence (DNA): TGTGCCAGTAGTATTTATACAGGCGACTATGGCTACACCTTC. Amino acid sequence: CASSIYTGDYGYTF.

This sequence joins TRBV5-4 and TRBJ1-2; the match to TRBD1 covers 9 bases. This CDR3 has 14 amino acids. CDR1 and CDR2 from the germline V gene are SGHNT and YYREEE (reference sequence). With V trimmed by 3 bases and J by 6 bases, 6 bases remained unmatched. The CDR3 region is CASSSQGAGDGYTF. The CDR3 DNA reads as TGTGCCAGCAGCTCACAGGGGGCGGGAGATGGCTACACCTTC.

The genes are TRBV7-8 and TRBJ2-3, with TRBD2 as a possible D gene (6 bases). V was cut by 3 bases and J by 7 bases, with 20 bases left in between. This CDR3 is 16 amino acids long. Germline CDR1 reads SGHVS; CDR2 reads FQNEAQ. CDR3 DNA sequence: TGTGCCAGCAGCTTGGGACTCGCATCATCCTCGCATACGCAGTATTTT. It encodes CASSLGLASSSHTQYF.